This T cell receptor beta chain appears in the sequencing data of a study of blood T cell repertoires in COVID-19. Libraries were prepared by immunoSEQ multiplex PCR; TCRdb keeps only in-frame clonotypes and omits some of them. The table shows some 180,000 clones, with more than 70% occurring only once. Trimming cost V 4 bases and J 0 bases, with 7 bases left between them. The CDR3 has 13 residues. Germline CDR1 reads MNHEY; CDR2 reads SMNVEV (reference sequence). The TCR originated in a man aged 35 to 55 with active or convalescent COVID-19. Sequencing used peripheral blood. The gene calls are TRBV27 and TRBJ2-7; the D is unclear. CDR3 in amino acids: CASSYSGSYEQYF. CDR3 coding DNA: TGTGCCAGCAGTTACTCAGGCTCCTACGAGCAGTACTTC.